This T cell receptor (beta chain) was captured by sequencing in a study of CD8+CD57+ T cells in acquired aplastic anemia. Regarding the study as a whole: A significant difference in CD8+ Simpson's diversity between patients and controls was not found. Both patients and controls carried the same twenty-nine CD8+ CDR3 sequences.

Patients sequenced had flow cytometry evidence of CD8+CD57+ cell expansion. Severe acquired aplastic anemia was present in all patients. CDR1 ENHRY and CDR2 SYGVKD come from the germline V gene. The CDR3 sequence is 16 residues long. On this clonotype itself: Its cognate antigen is unknown. The junction departs from germline at one end; a sequencing error may be responsible.

It was genomic DNA that served as the template for profiling TCR beta VDJ and CDR3. Via MiXCR, TCRdb re-called the reads, giving one row per CDR3 protein. The sample shows about 58,000 distinct CDR3 sequences, about 56% of them seen only once. The chain employs TRBV10-3 and TRBJ2-2; the D is unclear. The sample comprised sorted CD4+, CD8+, or CD8+CD57+ T cells (not recorded which) from PBMCs. This receptor was taken from a human donor with aplastic anemia. CDR3: CAIGESESSFTGELFF. CDR3 DNA: TGTGCCATCGGTGAGTCGGAGTCGTCGTTCACCGGGGAGCTGTTTTTT.